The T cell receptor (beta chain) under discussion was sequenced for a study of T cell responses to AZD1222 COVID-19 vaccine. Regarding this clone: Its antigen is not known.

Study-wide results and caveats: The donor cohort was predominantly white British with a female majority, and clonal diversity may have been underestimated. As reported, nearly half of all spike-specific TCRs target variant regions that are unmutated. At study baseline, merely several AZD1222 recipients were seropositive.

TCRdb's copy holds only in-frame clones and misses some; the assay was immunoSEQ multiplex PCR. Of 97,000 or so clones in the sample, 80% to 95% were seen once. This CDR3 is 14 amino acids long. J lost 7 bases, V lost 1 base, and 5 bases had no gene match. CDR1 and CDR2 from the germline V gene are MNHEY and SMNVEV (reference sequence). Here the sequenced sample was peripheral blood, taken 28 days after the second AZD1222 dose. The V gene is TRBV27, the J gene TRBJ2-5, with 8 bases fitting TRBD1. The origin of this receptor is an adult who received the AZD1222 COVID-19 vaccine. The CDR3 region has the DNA TGTGCCAGCAGTTTATGGGGACAGGACGGGACCCAGTACTTC. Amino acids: CASSLWGQDGTQYF.